This T cell receptor beta chain was obtained from a study of blood T cell repertoires in COVID-19. Study overall: Whether acute or convalescent, the COVID-19 samples came from the United States, Italy and Spain. Nucleic acid was either cDNA or gDNA, and it came from T cells, B-cell-depleted T cells, or PBMCs.

The V segment lost 4 bases and the J segment 3 bases; nucleotides outside the gene matches: 8. This CDR3 comprises 15 residues. Germline-derived CDR1 and CDR2 are SGHAT and FQDESV (reference sequence). Generated by immunoSEQ multiplex PCR, the TCRdb table keeps only in-frame clones and is missing some. The repertoire includes 250,000 or so clones, 84% of them detected once, and approximately 4% sits in the top ten. The source of this sequence is a man aged 55 to 70 with acute or convalescent COVID-19. Material: peripheral blood. V is TRBV11-1 and J is TRBJ2-7; 8 bases match TRBD1. The CDR3 nucleotides read TGTGCCAGCAGCTCGGGACAGGCGCCCCACTACGAGCAGTACTTC. Protein: CASSSGQAPHYEQYF.